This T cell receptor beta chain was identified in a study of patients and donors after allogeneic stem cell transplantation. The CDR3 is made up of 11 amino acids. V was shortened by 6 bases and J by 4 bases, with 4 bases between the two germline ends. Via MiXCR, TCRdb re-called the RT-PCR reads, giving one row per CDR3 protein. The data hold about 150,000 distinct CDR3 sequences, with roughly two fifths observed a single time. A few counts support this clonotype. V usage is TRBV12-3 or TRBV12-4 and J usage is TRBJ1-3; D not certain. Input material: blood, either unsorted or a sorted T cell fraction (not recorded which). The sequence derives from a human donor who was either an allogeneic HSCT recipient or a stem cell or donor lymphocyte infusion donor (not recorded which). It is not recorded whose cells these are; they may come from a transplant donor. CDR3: CASSEGNTIYF. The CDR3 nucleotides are TGTGCCAGCAGCGAAGGAAACACCATATATTTT.